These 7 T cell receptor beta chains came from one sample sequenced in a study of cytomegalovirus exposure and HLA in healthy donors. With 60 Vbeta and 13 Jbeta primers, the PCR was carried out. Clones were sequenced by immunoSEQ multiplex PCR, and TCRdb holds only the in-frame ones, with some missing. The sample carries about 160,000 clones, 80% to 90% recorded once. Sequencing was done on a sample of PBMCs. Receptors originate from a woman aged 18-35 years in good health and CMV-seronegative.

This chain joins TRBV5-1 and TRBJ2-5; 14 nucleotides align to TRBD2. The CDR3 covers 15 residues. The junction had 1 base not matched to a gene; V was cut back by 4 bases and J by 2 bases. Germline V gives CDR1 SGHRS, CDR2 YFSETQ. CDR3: CASSRTSGGQETQYF. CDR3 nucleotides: TGCGCCAGCAGCAGGACTAGCGGGGGGCAAGAGACCCAGTACTTC.

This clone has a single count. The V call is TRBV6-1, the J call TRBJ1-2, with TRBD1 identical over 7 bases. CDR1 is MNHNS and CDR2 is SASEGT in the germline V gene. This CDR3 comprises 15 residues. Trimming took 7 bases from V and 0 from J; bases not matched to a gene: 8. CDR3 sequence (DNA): TGTGCCAGCAATCTCCCGGGACAGCCTAACTATGGCTACACCTTC. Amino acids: CASNLPGQPNYGYTF.

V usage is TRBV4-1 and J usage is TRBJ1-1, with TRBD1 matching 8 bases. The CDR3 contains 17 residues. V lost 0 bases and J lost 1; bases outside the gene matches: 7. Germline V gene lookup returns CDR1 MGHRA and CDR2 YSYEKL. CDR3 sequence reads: CASSQEPGGLRNTEAFF. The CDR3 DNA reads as TGCGCCAGCAGCCAAGAGCCAGGGGGCTTAAGGAACACTGAAGCTTTCTTT.

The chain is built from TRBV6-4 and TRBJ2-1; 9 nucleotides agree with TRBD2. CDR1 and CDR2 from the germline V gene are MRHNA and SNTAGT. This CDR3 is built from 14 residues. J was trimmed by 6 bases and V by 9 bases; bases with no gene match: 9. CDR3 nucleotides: TGTGCCAGTTCAATAGCGGGGGAAGGCAATGAGCAGTTCTTC. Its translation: CASSIAGEGNEQFF.

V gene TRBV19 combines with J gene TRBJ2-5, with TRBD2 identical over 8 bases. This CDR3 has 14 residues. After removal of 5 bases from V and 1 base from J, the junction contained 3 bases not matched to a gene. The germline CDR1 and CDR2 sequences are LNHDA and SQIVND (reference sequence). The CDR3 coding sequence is TGTGCCAGTAGTCCGGGGGGGCGCCAAGAGACCCAGTACTTC. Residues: CASSPGGRQETQYF.

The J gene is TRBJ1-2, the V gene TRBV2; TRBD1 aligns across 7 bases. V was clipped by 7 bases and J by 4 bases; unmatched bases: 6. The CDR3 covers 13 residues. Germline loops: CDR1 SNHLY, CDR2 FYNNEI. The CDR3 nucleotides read TGTGCCAGCAAGACAGGGCAGTCCTATGGCTACACCTTC. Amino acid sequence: CASKTGQSYGYTF.

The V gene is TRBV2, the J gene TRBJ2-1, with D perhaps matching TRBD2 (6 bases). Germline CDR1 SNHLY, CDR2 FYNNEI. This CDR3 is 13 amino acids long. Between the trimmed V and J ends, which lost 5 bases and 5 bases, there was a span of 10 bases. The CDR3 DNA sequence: TGTGCCAGCAGTCAGGAGGGTCACAATGAGCAGTTCTTC. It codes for CASSQEGHNEQFF. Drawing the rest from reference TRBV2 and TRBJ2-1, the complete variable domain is EPEVTQTPSHQVTQMGQEVILRCVPISNHLYFYWYRQILGQKVEFLVSFYNNEISEKSEIFDDQFSVERPDGSNFTLKIRSTKLEDSAMYFCASSQEGHNEQFFGPGTRLTVL.